This T cell receptor (beta chain) was found in a study of blood T cell repertoires in COVID-19. For the study at large: Spain, Italy and the United States supplied samples that represented acute and convalescent COVID-19.

Authors' processing steps: Scientists estimated how many nucleated cells there were by amplifying reference gene primers. Measured with immunoSEQ multiplex PCR; TCRdb has only the in-frame clones, and not every one. Clone size and V and J calls were adopted from that table, with D and trimming inferred from the DNA. The data hold tens of thousands of clones, with around 86% observed a single time. The CDR3 contains 18 residues. Germline CDR1 is MNHEY and CDR2 is SMNVEV (reference sequence). The V gene lost 3 bases and the J gene lost 3 bases, with 23 bases spanning the gap. The sequenced material came from peripheral blood. The chain recombines TRBV27 with TRBJ1-1, with D possibly TRBD1 on 6 matching bases. The receptor comes from a man aged 70 or older with active or convalescent COVID-19. CDR3 DNA: TGTGCCAGCAGTTTGGGGCGGACACTTACAGGGTGGGACACTGAAGCTTTCTTT. This codes for CASSLGRTLTGWDTEAFF.